These 27 T cell receptor beta chains originate from one sample sequenced in a study of OX40 agonist ivuxolimab in advanced cancers. The repertoire was sequenced with immunoSEQ multiplex PCR; TCRdb's copy has only in-frame clones and lacks some. The sample gives more than 65,000 clones, just under 85% of which show up once; over 4.5% is in the top ten. Material: CD4+ or CD8+ T cells sorted from blood, obtained in a trial of the OX40 agonist ivuxolimab. The receptors shown here come from an adult with an advanced solid tumor such as melanoma, head and neck, liver or kidney cancer.

The rearrangement joins TRBV5-6 to TRBJ2-3, with TRBD2 identical over 11 bases. J gave up 0 bases and V 6 bases, and 6 bases lay outside the gene matches. The CDR3 is 16 residues long. Germline CDR1 and CDR2: SGHDT and YYEEEE. The CDR3 is CASTPGLAGSTDTQYF. DNA of the CDR3: TGTGCCAGCACCCCTGGACTAGCGGGTAGCACAGATACGCAGTATTTT.

The chain links TRBV5-6 to TRBJ2-4, with 8 bases fitting TRBD1. V trimming: 3 bases; J trimming: 0 bases; junction bases outside the gene matches: 5. Germline V CDR1 and CDR2: SGHDT, YYEEEE. This CDR3 comprises 16 residues. The DNA of the CDR3 is TGTGCCAGCAGCTCGGGACAGGTCCTAGCCAAAAACATTCAGTACTTC. Amino acids: CASSSGQVLAKNIQYF. The full variable domain, completed using reference TRBV5-6 and TRBJ2-4, is DAGVTQSPTHLIKTRGQQVTLRCSPKSGHDTVSWYQQALGQGPQFIFQYYEEEERQRGNFPDRFSGHQFPNYSSELNVNALLLGDSALYLCASSSGQVLAKNIQYFGAGTRLSVL.

V gene TRBV6-5 combines with J gene TRBJ1-6, with D maybe TRBD1 (5 bases). Trimming took off 2 bases at V and 7 bases at J, with 9 bases between the two ends. The V gene's germline CDR1 is MNHEY and CDR2 SVGAGI. The CDR3 loop spans 14 amino acids. CDR3 bases: TGTGCCAGCAGTTACAGAGGGGTCAATTCACCCCTCCACTTT. Encoded protein: CASSYRGVNSPLHF.

This chain connects TRBV7-9 to TRBJ2-7, with 12 bases identical to TRBD2. The CDR3 runs to 18 residues. Germline CDR1 SEHNR, CDR2 FQNEAQ (reference sequence). V trimming: 2 bases; J trimming: 4 bases; junction bases outside the gene matches: 12. In DNA form, the CDR3 reads TGTGCCAGCAGCTTATCAGGACTAGCGGGAAGTAGGGGGTACGAGCAGTACTTC. It codes for CASSLSGLAGSRGYEQYF.

The chain joins TRBV5-4 to TRBJ2-7, with 11 bases fitting TRBD2. The junction had 5 bases not matched to a gene; V was cut back by 4 bases and J by 2 bases. The CDR3 is 15 residues long. Germline-derived CDR1 and CDR2 are SGHNT and YYREEE (reference sequence). CDR3 loop: CASSLPGLAAYEQYF. DNA for the CDR3: TGTGCCAGCAGCCTTCCGGGACTAGCGGCCTACGAGCAGTACTTC.

The chain combines TRBV6-6 with TRBJ1-2, with D unclear. V was clipped by 4 bases and J by 6 bases, with 15 bases between them. The CDR3 runs to 14 residues. The germline CDR1 and CDR2 sequences are MNHNY and SVGAGI (reference sequence). The CDR3 DNA follows: TGTGCCAGCAGTTCCCCATTTTGGGGTCATGGCTACACCTTC. The encoded protein is CASSSPFWGHGYTF.

V is TRBV18 and J is TRBJ1-1, with 8 bases that match TRBD1. The CDR3 sequence is 13 residues long. V shed 6 bases, J shed 8 bases, and the junction held 8 bases outside the gene matches. CDR1 is KGHSH, CDR2 LQKENI, per germline. Here the CDR3 DNA reads TGTGCCAGCTCTCAGGTGGGACAGGTAGAAGCTTTCTTT. Translation gives CASSQVGQVEAFF.

This chain links TRBV5-8 with TRBJ1-2; D gene ambiguous. Germline CDR1 SGHTS, CDR2 YDEGEE. The V and J ends lost 4 bases and 7 bases respectively, with 20 bases between them. The CDR3 consists of 15 residues. The CDR3 coding sequence is TGTGCCAGCAGCCCCGGACGACTGAATCGGGTTGGCTACACCTTC. Translation gives CASSPGRLNRVGYTF.

The chain is built from TRBV5-6 and TRBJ1-1, with D possibly matching TRBD1 (6 bases). CDR1 and CDR2 (germline): SGHDT, YYEEEE. Between the trimmed V and J ends, which lost 4 bases and 4 bases, there was a span of 14 bases. CDR3 size: 14 residues. The CDR3 coding sequence is TGTGCCAGCAGCATACAGGGTCAGGGCACTGAAGCTTTCTTT. Translated, it gives CASSIQGQGTEAFF. The full variable domain, with the rest looked up from reference TRBV5-6 and TRBJ1-1, is DAGVTQSPTHLIKTRGQQVTLRCSPKSGHDTVSWYQQALGQGPQFIFQYYEEEERQRGNFPDRFSGHQFPNYSSELNVNALLLGDSALYLCASSIQGQGTEAFFGQGTRLTVV.

The chain is built from TRBV11-3 and TRBJ2-7; 7 bases are a match to TRBD1. Germline loops: CDR1 SGHNT, CDR2 YENEEA. J lost 0 bases, V lost 5 bases, and 1 base had no gene match. The length of the CDR3 is 13 residues. The CDR3: CASSRDSSYEQYF. CDR3 bases: TGTGCCAGCAGCCGGGACAGCTCCTACGAGCAGTACTTC.

This rearrangement joins TRBV6-5 to TRBJ1-4, with D possibly being TRBD1 (6 bases). Per germline, CDR1 MNHEY and CDR2 SVGAGI. The CDR3 is 15 amino acids. Trimming shortened V by 6 bases and J by 2 bases, and 13 bases separated the two germline ends. The CDR3 nucleotides are TGTGCCAGCAGCCCGCGGGGGGGCACTAATGAAAAACTGTTTTTT. This gives the protein CASSPRGGTNEKLFF.

This chain connects TRBV19 to TRBJ1-4; D is uncertain. This CDR3 spans 13 amino acids. Per the germline V gene, CDR1 is LNHDA and CDR2 is SQIVND (reference sequence). V dropped 3 bases and J dropped 8 bases, with 10 bases sitting between them. CDR3: CASSMILREKLFF. CDR3 nucleotides: TGTGCCAGTAGTATGATCCTGCGGGAAAAACTGTTTTTT.

The chain employs TRBV10-2 and TRBJ2-7, with a weak D call TRBD2 (5 bases). Trimming left V 4 bases short and J 3 bases short, with 10 bases between. The CDR3 covers 13 residues. CDR1 is WSHSY and CDR2 is SAAADI in the germline V gene. CDR3 bases: TGCGCCAGCAGTGCTTCCGGGAACTACGAGCAGTACGTC. Translating gives CASSASGNYEQYV.

The chain combines TRBV29-1 with TRBJ2-3, with TRBD1 matching over 8 bases. The V segment lost 1 base and the J segment 2 bases; nucleotides outside the gene matches: 5. Germline V gene lookup returns CDR1 SQVTM and CDR2 ANQGSEA. This CDR3 spans 15 amino acids. Here the CDR3 DNA reads TGCAGCGTTGAAGGGGACAGGCGTAACACAGATACGCAGTATTTT. Protein: CSVEGDRRNTDTQYF.

This clone was seen more than once but under ten times. The chain combines TRBV7-9 with TRBJ2-7; 8 bases are shared with TRBD1. The CDR3 contains 13 residues. V shed 5 bases, J shed 5 bases, and the junction held 5 bases outside the gene matches. Germline V gene lookup returns CDR1 SEHNR and CDR2 FQNEAQ (reference sequence). This CDR3 is CASSRTTGDEQYV. In nucleotides, the CDR3 is TGTGCCAGCAGCCGTACGACAGGGGACGAGCAGTACGTC.

This chain uses TRBV7-8 with TRBJ2-1; maybe TRBD1 (6 bases). Trimming shortened V by 4 bases and J by 3 bases, and 13 bases separated the two germline ends. The CDR3 has 15 amino acids. Per germline, CDR1 SGHVS and CDR2 FQNEAQ. CDR3 DNA: TGTGCCAGCAGCTCAACAGGGAGTTTCTACAATGAGCAGTTCTTC. Protein: CASSSTGSFYNEQFF.

This chain joins TRBV4-2 and TRBJ1-2, with TRBD1 as a possible D gene (6 bases). Germline CDR1 LGHNA, CDR2 YNFKEQ. V was trimmed by 5 bases and J by 8 bases, leaving 24 bases between them. The CDR3 runs to 16 residues. The CDR3 sequence is CASSLGRRGRNRGYTF. CDR3 nucleotide sequence: TGTGCCAGCAGCTTGGGACGCAGGGGCCGGAATAGAGGCTACACCTTC.

This chain joins TRBV7-2 and TRBJ1-1; no definite D call. The germline V gene encodes CDR1 SGHTA and CDR2 FQGNSA. The CDR3 runs to 12 residues. The ends were cut back, 4 bases at V and 7 bases at J, with 10 bases in the middle. As DNA, the CDR3 is TGTGCCAGCAGCTCCCAGATGGGTGAAGCTTTCTTT. Protein: CASSSQMGEAFF.

The chain links TRBV6-5 to TRBJ2-5; maybe TRBD1 (6 bases). The CDR3 totals 15 residues. Germline-derived CDR1 and CDR2 are MNHEY and SVGAGI. V gave up 0 bases and J gave up 7 bases, with 15 bases separating them. Here the CDR3 reads CASSYSEGSRGTQYF. CDR3 sequence (DNA): TGTGCCAGCAGTTACTCTGAAGGTTCCAGGGGGACCCAGTACTTC.

This clone turned up a few times. The chain links TRBV5-1 to TRBJ1-4; TRBD1 matches at 8 bases. Germline values: CDR1 SGHRS, CDR2 YFSETQ. The CDR3 extends over 15 amino acids. The V segment lost 4 bases and the J segment 8 bases; nucleotides outside the gene matches: 10. Here the CDR3 DNA reads TGCGCCAGCAGCCCCGGACAGGGAGAATGGGAAAAACTGTTTTTT. Translation gives CASSPGQGEWEKLFF.

The CDR3 DNA follows: TGTGCCAGCAGCTTTGGTTCAGGGTTAGAGCTGTTTTTT. Its protein is CASSFGSGLELFF. This chain uses TRBV7-9 with TRBJ2-2, with D tentatively TRBD1 (5 bases). The CDR3 sequence is 13 residues long. Germline loops: CDR1 SEHNR, CDR2 FQNEAQ (reference sequence). Trimming removed 3 bases from V and 11 bases from J, with 13 bases in between.

The table lists this clone with a count of one. This sequence joins TRBV20-1 and TRBJ1-5, with 7 bases aligning to TRBD1. After removal of 6 bases from V and 5 bases from J, the junction contained 1 base not matched to a gene. CDR1 DFQATT and CDR2 SNEGSKA come from the germline V gene (reference sequence). There are 11 residues in the CDR3. This CDR3 is CSADRDQPQHF. The CDR3 DNA follows: TGCAGTGCCGACAGGGATCAGCCCCAGCATTTT.

This clone came up a few times. The rearrangement joins TRBV7-6 to TRBJ2-7, with 9 bases that match TRBD1. Germline trimming cut 4 bases from V and 4 bases from J; bases unmatched to any gene: 8. The CDR3 loop spans 15 amino acids. The germline V gene encodes CDR1 SGHVS and CDR2 FNYEAQ. The CDR3 loop reads CASSSGTGKSYEQYF. DNA for the CDR3: TGTGCCAGCAGCTCAGGGACAGGGAAATCGTACGAGCAGTACTTC.

The chain joins TRBV4-3 to TRBJ2-3, with a possible D match to TRBD2 (5 bases). V gave up 1 base and J gave up 8 bases, with 10 bases separating them. The CDR3 has 13 amino acids. The germline gives CDR1 LGHNA, CDR2 YSLEER. This chain's CDR3 is CASSQVLEGTQYF. The CDR3 DNA reads TGCGCCAGCAGCCAAGTCCTTGAGGGTACGCAGTATTTT.

This chain links TRBV4-1 with TRBJ1-2; the D is unclear. The CDR3 length is 15 residues. Looked up from germline, CDR1 is MGHRA and CDR2 is YSYEKL. With 1 base removed from V and 5 bases from J, the gap between germline ends came to 14 bases. The CDR3 loop reads CASSQGNADRYGYTF. The CDR3 nucleotides read TGCGCCAGCAGCCAAGGGAATGCCGACCGGTATGGCTACACCTTC.

V usage is TRBV10-1 and J usage is TRBJ1-2; 7 bases map to TRBD1. Per the germline V gene, CDR1 is WNHNN and CDR2 is SYGVQD (reference sequence). The trim removed 2 bases at V and 4 bases at J, leaving 4 bases unmatched. This CDR3 region has 14 residues. The CDR3 spells CASSEPRDSYGYTF. In DNA form, the CDR3 reads TGCGCCAGCAGTGAGCCACGGGACAGCTATGGCTACACCTTC.

The gene calls are TRBV10-2 and TRBJ1-1; 7 nucleotides line up with TRBD1. The CDR3 contains 14 residues. Germline V gene sequence: CDR1 WSHSY, CDR2 SAAADI. V dropped 6 bases and J dropped 1; count of bases not matched to a gene: 5. The CDR3 is CASSHGTENTEAFF. The DNA of the CDR3 is TGCGCCAGCAGCCACGGGACAGAGAACACTGAAGCTTTCTTT.